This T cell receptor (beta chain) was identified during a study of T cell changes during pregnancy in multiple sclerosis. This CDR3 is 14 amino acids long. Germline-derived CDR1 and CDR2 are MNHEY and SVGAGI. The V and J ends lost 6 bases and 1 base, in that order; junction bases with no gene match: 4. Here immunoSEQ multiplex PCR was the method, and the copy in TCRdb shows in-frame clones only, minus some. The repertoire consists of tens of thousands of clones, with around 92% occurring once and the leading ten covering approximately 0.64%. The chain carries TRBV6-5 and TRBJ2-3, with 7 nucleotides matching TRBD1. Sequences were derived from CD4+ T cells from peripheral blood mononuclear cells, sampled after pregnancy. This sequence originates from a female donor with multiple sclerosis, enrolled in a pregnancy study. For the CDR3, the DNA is TGTGCCAGCAGGATGACAGGGCGCACAGATACGCAGTATTTT. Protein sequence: CASRMTGRTDTQYF.